This T cell receptor (beta chain) was recorded in a study of blood T cell repertoires in COVID-19. Measured with immunoSEQ multiplex PCR; TCRdb has only the in-frame clones, and not every one. Of 300,000 to 400,000 clones in the sample, about 86% are singletons; the top ten hold about 7.6%. Trimming stripped 4 bases from V and 3 bases from J, with 12 bases between. Per germline, CDR1 SGHAT and CDR2 FQNNGV. This CDR3 contains 14 residues. This rearrangement joins TRBV11-2 to TRBJ1-1; a possible D gene is TRBD1 (5 bases). The TCR sequence derives from a woman aged 55 to 70 with COVID-19, enrolled during active disease. Sequencing used peripheral blood. This CDR3 reads CASSSQGRDTEAFF. The CDR3 coding sequence is TGTGCCAGCAGCTCGCAGGGTCGGGACACTGAAGCTTTCTTT. Drawing the rest from reference TRBV11-2 and TRBJ1-1, the complete variable domain is EAGVAQSPRYKIIEKRQSVAFWCNPISGHATLYWYQQILGQGPKLLIQFQNNGVVDDSQLPKDRFSAERLKGVDSTLKIQPAKLEDSAVYLCASSSQGRDTEAFFGQGTRLTVV.